One sample yielded the 2 T cell receptor beta chains listed below, sequenced in a study of cytomegalovirus exposure and HLA in healthy donors. Vbeta (60) and Jbeta (13) primers were used in the PCR. Profiled with immunoSEQ multiplex PCR; TCRdb holds only in-frame clones, not every one. The table has 150,000 or so clones, more than 7.5% seen once; the top ten hold 1.5% to 2%. Sequenced: PBMCs. These receptors all come from a man aged 50 or older in good health and CMV-seronegative.

The chain is built from TRBV6-4 and TRBJ1-1, with 11 nucleotides matching TRBD1. V dropped 6 bases and J dropped 5; count of bases not matched to a gene: 5. CDR1 and CDR2 (germline): MRHNA, SNTAGT. This CDR3 comprises 14 residues. CDR3 residues: CASSGGQGGTEAFF. The CDR3 DNA sequence: TGTGCCAGCAGCGGGGGACAGGGGGGGACTGAAGCTTTCTTT.

The chain employs TRBV5-4 and TRBJ2-1, with no clear D. Trimming stripped 4 bases from V and 4 bases from J, with 6 bases between. Germline CDR1 is SGHNT and CDR2 is YYREEE (reference sequence). CDR3 size: 12 residues. CDR3 in DNA: TGTGCCAGCAGCGCGACTTACAATGAGCAGTTCTTC. It codes for CASSATYNEQFF.